This T cell receptor beta chain was profiled in a study of shared clonotypes between healthy human individuals. CD45RO negativity and positive selection for CCR7 defined naive CD8 cells, a population that excluded terminally differentiated effector memory CD45RA+ cells. Looked up from germline, CDR1 is SGHVS and CDR2 is FNYEAQ. With 0 bases clipped from V and 3 bases from J, the junction kept 6 bases outside the gene matches. The length of the CDR3 is 16 residues. Measured with immunoSEQ multiplex PCR; TCRdb has only the in-frame clones, and not every one. This sample carries hundreds of thousands of clones, 95% to 97% of them seen once, and the ten largest clones take less than 0.12%.

Sequenced input: naive CD8+ T cells sorted from blood. The TCR sequence derives from a woman aged 30 to 39 in good health. The chain has TRBV7-6 and TRBJ2-3; 7 bases map to TRBD1. DNA of the CDR3: TGTGCCAGCAGCTTAGCGGTGACAGGGTTTACAGATACGCAGTATTTT. It specifies CASSLAVTGFTDTQYF.